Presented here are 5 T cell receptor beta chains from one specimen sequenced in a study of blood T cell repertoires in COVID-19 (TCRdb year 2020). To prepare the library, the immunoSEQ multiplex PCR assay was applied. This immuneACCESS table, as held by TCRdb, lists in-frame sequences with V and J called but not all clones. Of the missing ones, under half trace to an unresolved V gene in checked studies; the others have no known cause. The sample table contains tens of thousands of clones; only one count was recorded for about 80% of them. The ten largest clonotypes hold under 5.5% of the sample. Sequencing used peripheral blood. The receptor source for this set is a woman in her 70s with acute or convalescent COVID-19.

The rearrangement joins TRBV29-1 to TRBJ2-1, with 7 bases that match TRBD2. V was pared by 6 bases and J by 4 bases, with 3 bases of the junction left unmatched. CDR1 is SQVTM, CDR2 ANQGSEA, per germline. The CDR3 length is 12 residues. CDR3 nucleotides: TGCAGCGTAAGCGGGGTTTACAATGAGCAGTTCTTC. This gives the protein CSVSGVYNEQFF.

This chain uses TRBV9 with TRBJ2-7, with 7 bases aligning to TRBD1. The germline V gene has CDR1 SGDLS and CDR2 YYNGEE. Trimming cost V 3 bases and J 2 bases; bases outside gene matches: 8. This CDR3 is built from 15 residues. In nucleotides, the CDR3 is TGTGCCAGCAGCGCAGGACCGGGACAGACCTACGAGCAGTACTTC. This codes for CASSAGPGQTYEQYF.

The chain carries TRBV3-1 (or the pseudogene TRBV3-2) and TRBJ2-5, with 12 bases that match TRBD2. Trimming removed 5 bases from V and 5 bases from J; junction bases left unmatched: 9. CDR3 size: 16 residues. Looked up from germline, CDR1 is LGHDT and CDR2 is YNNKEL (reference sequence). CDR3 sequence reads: CASSTSLAGGPETQYF. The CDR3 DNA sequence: TGTGCCAGCAGCACCTCCCTAGCGGGGGGGCCGGAGACCCAGTACTTC.

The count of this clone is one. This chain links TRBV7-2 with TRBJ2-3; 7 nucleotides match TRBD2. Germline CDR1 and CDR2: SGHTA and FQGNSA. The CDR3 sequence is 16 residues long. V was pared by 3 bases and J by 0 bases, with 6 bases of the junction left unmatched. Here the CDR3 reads CASSFGGGGSTDTQYF. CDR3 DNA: TGTGCCAGCAGCTTCGGCGGGGGAGGTAGCACAGATACGCAGTATTTT.

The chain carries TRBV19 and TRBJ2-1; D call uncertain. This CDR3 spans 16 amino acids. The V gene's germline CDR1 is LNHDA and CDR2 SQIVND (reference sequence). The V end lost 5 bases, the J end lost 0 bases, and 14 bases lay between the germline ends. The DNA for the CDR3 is TGTGCCAGTAGTGCCGGGTGGCGGAGCTCCTACAATGAGCAGTTCTTC. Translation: CASSAGWRSSYNEQFF.